The rows below give T cell receptor beta chains drawn from one sample of a study of T cells in Graves' hyperthyroidism and ophthalmopathy. TCRdb fed the multiplex PCR reads into MiXCR, producing one record per CDR3 protein. The data show about 290,000 distinct CDR3 sequences, 10% to 15% seen once. The sample comprised blood. The source is a woman younger than 45 with Graves' hyperthyroidism that later progressed to Graves' ophthalmopathy. CDR3s include the opening cysteine and the closing phenylalanine or tryptophan. Size is stated for part of the rows, as once, few or many counts, or as a class when the clone is expanded.

TRBV12-3/TRBV12-4,TRBJ1-1,many,CASSQKGPTEAFF
TRBV7-2,TRBJ1-5,many,CASSLGTGWGNQPQHF
TRBV30,TRBJ1-5,many,CAWTPGGTGLYSNQPQHF
TRBV5-5,TRBJ2-1,NA,CASSPVFGGGTINEQFF
TRBV4-1,TRBJ1-6,NA,CASSPIAGWAAGSPLHF
TRBV19,TRBJ1-1,NA,CASKLGEHTEAFF
TRBV15,TRBJ2-7,many,CATGGEGSYEQYF
TRBV11-2,TRBJ2-1,many,CASSLQGKEQFF
TRBV12-3/TRBV12-4,TRBJ2-2,many,CASSTHTGELFF
TRBV3-1,TRBJ1-1,many,CASSLQQTGASEAFF
TRBV5-1,TRBJ2-5,NA,CASSSTGEVETQYF
TRBV7-2,TRBJ1-1,NA,CASSLAGQGLSGTEAFF
TRBV12-3/TRBV12-4,TRBJ2-1,many,CASSFGTSGIHEQFF
TRBV6-8,TRBJ1-1,few,CASSYSYRRTGDMAEAFF
TRBV7-3,TRBJ1-2,NA,CASSQGGGGYGYTF
TRBV13,TRBJ2-1,many,CATTSGGWNEQFF
TRBV5-8,TRBJ2-2,NA,CASSGRRLNGELFF
TRBV29-1,TRBJ2-3,NA,CSVVLRGWDTQYF